Below, 11 T cell receptor beta chains from the same sample are listed, as sequenced in a study of PD-1 blockade in classical Hodgkin lymphoma (dated by TCRdb to 2019 to 2021). What this sample's time point label stands for: cycle 1 day 1 (C1D1), immediately before nivolumab initiation. Every trial patient had relapsed after autologous stem cell transplantation, and cohorts A, B and C differed in prior brentuximab vedotin exposure. Libraries were built with the immunoSEQ multiplex PCR assay. The source is immuneACCESS, and TCRdb retained only in-frame sequences with V and J called. Part of the clones is not carried over; for the studies checked, unresolved V genes explain less than half of this, and the remainder is unexplained. This sample gives 72,000 or so clones in total; 90% to 95% of them show up just once. The ten top clones hold 8% of the sample. The specimen was peripheral blood mononuclear cells (PBMCs), collected at baseline. The receptors originated from a human donor with classical Hodgkin lymphoma.

As for this clone: At one of its ends the junction is not consistent with the germline gene, which may arise from a read error. V and J are TRBV18 and TRBJ1-1; D call uncertain. The CDR3 covers 16 residues. Germline V gene lookup returns CDR1 KGHSH and CDR2 LQKENI. CDR3 sequence (DNA): TGTGCCAGCCCACCGGAGTTTCAGTGGGAGGACACTGAAGCTTTCTTT. Its translation is CASPPEFQWEDTEAFF.

The chain uses TRBV19 and TRBJ1-2; maybe TRBD1 (6 bases). Germline V gives CDR1 LNHDA, CDR2 SQIVND (reference sequence). CDR3 length: 13 residues. Trimming left V 7 bases short and J 8 bases short, with 17 bases between. The chain's CDR3 is CASTLSDRSGYTF. The CDR3 DNA follows: TGTGCCAGTACCCTTTCCGACAGGTCAGGCTACACCTTC.

V gene TRBV15 combines with J gene TRBJ2-3; D is uncertain. There are 14 residues in the CDR3. Trimming removed 0 bases at V and 3 bases at J, with 7 bases between. Germline V CDR1 and CDR2: LNHNV, YYDKDF (reference sequence). The CDR3 DNA follows: TGTGCCACCAGCAGAGATGGATCTACAGATACGCAGTATTTT. It codes for CATSRDGSTDTQYF.

This rearrangement joins TRBV2 to TRBJ2-1; 11 bases agree with TRBD2. The CDR3 sequence is 13 residues long. The V gene's germline CDR1 is SNHLY and CDR2 FYNNEI. V lost 8 bases and J lost 8; bases outside the gene matches: 5. CDR3 protein: CASPLAGGYEQFF. CDR3 DNA sequence: TGTGCCAGCCCCTTAGCGGGGGGGTATGAGCAGTTCTTC.

The V and J genes are TRBV18 and TRBJ2-2, with 9 positions matching TRBD1. Germline values: CDR1 KGHSH, CDR2 LQKENI. With 4 bases clipped from V and 6 bases from J, the junction kept 6 bases outside the gene matches. The CDR3 has 15 amino acids. CDR3 sequence reads: CASSLQQGAAGELFF. CDR3 DNA sequence: TGTGCCAGCTCACTACAACAGGGGGCCGCCGGGGAGCTGTTTTTT.

V usage is TRBV18 and J usage is TRBJ1-2; 8 bases fit TRBD1. Unmatched junction bases numbered 0, after V lost 4 bases and J lost 2 bases. The germline CDR1 and CDR2 sequences are KGHSH and LQKENI. The CDR3 length is 13 residues. CDR3 sequence: CASSRDRNYGYTF. In DNA, the CDR3 is TGTGCCAGCTCACGGGACAGGAACTATGGCTACACCTTC. Supplemented by reference TRBV18 and TRBJ1-2, the full variable domain reads NAGVMQNPRHLVRRRGQEARLRCSPMKGHSHVYWYRQLPEEGLKFMVYLQKENIIDESGMPKERFSAEFPKEGPSILRIQQVVRGDSAAYFCASSRDRNYGYTFGSGTRLTVV.

V usage is TRBV4-2 and J usage is TRBJ2-1, with no clear D. CDR3 length: 14 residues. V was pared by 1 base and J by 9 bases, with 13 bases between. CDR1 LGHNA and CDR2 YNFKEQ come from the germline V gene. The CDR3 here is CASSQALPGPEQFF. The CDR3 DNA sequence: TGTGCCAGCAGCCAAGCACTTCCGGGTCCTGAGCAGTTCTTC.

The V gene is TRBV30, the J gene TRBJ2-3, with TRBD1 matching 8 bases. Germline V CDR1 and CDR2: GTSNPN, SVGIG (reference sequence). V gave up 2 bases and J gave up 6 bases; unmatched junction bases: 7. The CDR3 runs to 14 residues. The CDR3 reads CAWSSSGQGDTQYF. The CDR3 nucleotides read TGTGCCTGGAGTTCATCTGGACAGGGCGATACGCAGTATTTT.

The gene calls are TRBV19 and TRBJ2-1; D call uncertain. The germline V and J ends were trimmed by 5 bases and 5 bases, with 13 bases remaining between them. The CDR3 consists of 14 residues. The germline CDR1 and CDR2 sequences are LNHDA and SQIVND (reference sequence). The chain's CDR3 is CASSWVVGNNEQFF. The CDR3 DNA is TGTGCCAGTAGTTGGGTGGTAGGTAACAATGAGCAGTTCTTC.

The chain links TRBV6-4 to TRBJ1-2; 9 positions match TRBD1. CDR3 length: 16 residues. The V gene end was trimmed by 8 bases and the J gene end by 4 bases; junction bases not matched to a gene: 14. Looked up from germline, CDR1 is MRHNA and CDR2 is SNTAGT. The CDR3 protein is CASRIDRGIRLYGYTF. The CDR3 region has the DNA TGTGCCAGCCGAATCGACAGGGGGATCCGCCTCTATGGCTACACCTTC.

This sequence joins TRBV7-7 and TRBJ2-7; D is possibly TRBD1 or TRBD2 (5 bases each). CDR1 is SSHAT and CDR2 is FNYEAQ in the germline V gene (reference sequence). The CDR3 loop spans 15 amino acids. Trimming removed 5 bases at V and 5 bases at J, with 19 bases between. This CDR3 reads CASSAGARLGDEQYF. Here the CDR3 DNA reads TGTGCCAGCAGCGCCGGGGCGAGGCTAGGGGACGAGCAGTACTTC.